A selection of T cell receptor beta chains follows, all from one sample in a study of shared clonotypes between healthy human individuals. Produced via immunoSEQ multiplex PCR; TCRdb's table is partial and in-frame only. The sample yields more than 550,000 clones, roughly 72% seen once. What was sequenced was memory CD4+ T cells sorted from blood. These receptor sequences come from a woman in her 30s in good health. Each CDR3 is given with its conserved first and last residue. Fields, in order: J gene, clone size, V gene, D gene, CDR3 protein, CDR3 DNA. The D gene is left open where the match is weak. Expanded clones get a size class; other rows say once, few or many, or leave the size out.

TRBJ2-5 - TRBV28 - CASKLAGFANQETQYF TGTGCCAGCAAGTTAGCCGGTTTTGCGAACCAAGAGACCCAGTACTTC
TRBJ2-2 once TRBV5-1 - CATKGPGTNTGELFF TGCGCCACAAAAGGGCCGGGGACGAACACCGGGGAGCTGTTTTTT
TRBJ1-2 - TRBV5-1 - CASSSDRAEAGGYTF TGCGCCAGCAGCTCGGACCGCGCAGAGGCGGGTGGCTACACCTTC
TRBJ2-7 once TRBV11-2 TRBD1 CASSLEGTGTYEQYF TGTGCCAGCAGCTTAGAAGGGACAGGGACCTACGAGCAGTACTTC
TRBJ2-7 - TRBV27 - CASSFRALSYEQYF TGTGCCAGCAGTTTTAGGGCTCTATCATACGAGCAGTACTTC
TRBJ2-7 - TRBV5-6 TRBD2 CASSSPGLAANYEQYF TGTGCCAGCAGCTCACCGGGACTAGCGGCGAACTACGAGCAGTACTTC
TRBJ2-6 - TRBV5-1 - CASSLQAGTAFSGANVLTF TGCGCCAGCAGCTTGCAAGCCGGGACGGCATTTTCTGGGGCCAACGTCCTGACTTTC
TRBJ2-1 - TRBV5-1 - CASSAGHENNEQFF TGCGCCAGCAGCGCGGGACATGAAAACAATGAGCAGTTCTTC
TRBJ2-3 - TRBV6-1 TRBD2 CASSERAGGDTQYF TGTGCCAGCAGTGAAAGGGCGGGAGGAGATACGCAGTATTTT
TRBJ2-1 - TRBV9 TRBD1 CASSPPQGLSSYNEQFF TGTGCCAGCAGCCCACCACAGGGGCTCTCCTCCTACAATGAGCAGTTCTTC
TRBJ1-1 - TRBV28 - CASSGLWGEAFF TGTGCCAGCAGTGGGCTGTGGGGTGAAGCTTTCTTT
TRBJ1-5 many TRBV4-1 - CASSPTPYRSVAQPQHF TGCGCCAGCAGCCCGACCCCGTACCGATCGGTTGCGCAGCCCCAGCATTTT
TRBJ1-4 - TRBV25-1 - CASSARTFNEKLFF TGTGCCAGCTCTGCGAGGACGTTTAATGAAAAACTGTTTTTT
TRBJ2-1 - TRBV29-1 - CSVGYNEQFF TGCAGCGTCGGTTACAATGAGCAGTTCTTC
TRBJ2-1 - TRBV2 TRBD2 CASKLAAYNEQFF TGTGCCAGCAAACTAGCGGCCTACAATGAGCAGTTCTTC
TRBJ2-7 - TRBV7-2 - CASSLAETYEQYF TGTGCCAGCAGCTTAGCCGAAACCTACGAGCAGTACTTC
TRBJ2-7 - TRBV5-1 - CASSLSSRGSYEQYF TGCGCCAGCAGCTTGTCGTCTCGGGGTTCCTACGAGCAGTACTTC
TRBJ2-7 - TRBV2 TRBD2 CASSEHQGLAHF TGTGCCAGCAGTGAACATCAGGGACTAGCGCACTTC
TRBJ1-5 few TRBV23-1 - CASSQGGLTQGLEQPQHF TGCGCCAGCAGTCAGGGCGGGTTAACCCAGGGGCTCGAGCAGCCCCAGCATTTT
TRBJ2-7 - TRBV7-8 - CATAAAPITYEQYF TGTGCCACCGCAGCAGCCCCAATCACCTACGAGCAGTACTTC
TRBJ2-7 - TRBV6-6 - CASSYRPGTVTYEQYF TGTGCCAGCAGTTATCGCCCCGGGACGGTGACCTACGAGCAGTACTTC
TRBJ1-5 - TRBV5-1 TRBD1 CASSPGQGSQPQHF TGCGCCAGCAGCCCGGGACAGGGTAGTCAGCCCCAGCATTTT
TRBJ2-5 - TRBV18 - CASSPVSAETQYF TGTGCCAGCTCACCAGTTAGCGCCGAGACCCAGTACTTC
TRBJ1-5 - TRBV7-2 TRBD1 CASISGTGGGGSNQPQHF TGTGCCAGCATCTCCGGGACAGGGGGCGGGGGTAGCAATCAGCCCCAGCATTTT
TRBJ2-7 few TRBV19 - CASSTAGRSGYEQYF TGTGCCAGTAGTACCGCGGGACGATCTGGCTACGAGCAGTACTTC
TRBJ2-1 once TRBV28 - CASSSSNEQFF TGTGCCAGCAGTTCAAGTAATGAGCAGTTCTTC
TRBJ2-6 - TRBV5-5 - CASSLGPSSGANVLTF TGTGCCAGCAGCTTGGGACCGAGCTCTGGGGCCAACGTCCTGACTTTC
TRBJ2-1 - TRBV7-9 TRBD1 CASSSQTGSSYNEQFF TGTGCCAGCAGCTCCCAGACAGGGAGCTCCTACAATGAGCAGTTCTTC
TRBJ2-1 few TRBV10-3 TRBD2 CAISDGLAYNEQFF TGTGCCATCAGTGATGGACTAGCTTACAATGAGCAGTTCTTC
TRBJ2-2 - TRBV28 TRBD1 CASTTSGQPFGGELFF TGTGCCAGCACCACATCGGGACAGCCGTTTGGCGGGGAGCTGTTTTTT
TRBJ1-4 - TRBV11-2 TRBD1 CASSHGQGAWKLFF TGTGCCAGCAGCCACGGACAGGGGGCTTGGAAACTGTTTTTT
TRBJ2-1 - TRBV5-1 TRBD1 CASSPGTENNEQFF TGCGCCAGCAGCCCCGGGACAGAGAACAATGAGCAGTTCTTC
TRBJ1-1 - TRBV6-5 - CASSPITVSATEAFF TGTGCCAGCAGTCCGATCACGGTCAGCGCCACTGAAGCTTTCTTT
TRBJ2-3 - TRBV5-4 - CASSFRRESTDTQYF TGTGCCAGCAGCTTCCGCAGGGAGAGCACAGATACGCAGTATTTT
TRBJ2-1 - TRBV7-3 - CASSQWAFRDPTYNEQFF TGTGCCAGCAGCCAATGGGCCTTCCGGGACCCAACCTACAATGAGCAGTTCTTC
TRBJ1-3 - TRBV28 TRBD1 CASRGPGQGATIYF TGTGCCAGCAGGGGTCCGGGACAGGGGGCAACCATATATTTT
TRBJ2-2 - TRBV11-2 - CASSLLTVELFF TGTGCCAGCAGCTTATTGACGGTGGAGCTGTTTTTT
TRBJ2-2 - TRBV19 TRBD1 CASNPGQYTGELFF TGTGCCAGTAACCCGGGACAGTACACCGGGGAGCTGTTTTTT
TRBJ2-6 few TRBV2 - CASTPLNSGANVLTF TGTGCCAGCACACCACTTAACTCTGGGGCCAACGTCCTGACTTTC
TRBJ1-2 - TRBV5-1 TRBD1 CASSSGQGAGRGYTF TGCGCCAGCAGCTCTGGACAGGGGGCGGGTCGTGGCTACACCTTC
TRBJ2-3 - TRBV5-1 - CASSLVSGADTQYF TGCGCCAGCAGCTTGGTTTCGGGGGCAGATACGCAGTATTTT
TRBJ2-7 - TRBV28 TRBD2 CASGGGLTYEQYF TGTGCCAGCGGGGGGGGACTGACCTACGAGCAGTACTTC
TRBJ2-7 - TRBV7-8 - CASSLAETLTNVYEQYF TGTGCCAGCAGCTTAGCGGAAACCCTAACTAACGTCTACGAGCAGTACTTC
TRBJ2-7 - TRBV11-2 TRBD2 CASSPRLAGGPREQYF TGTGCCAGCAGCCCACGGCTAGCGGGAGGGCCTCGTGAGCAGTACTTC
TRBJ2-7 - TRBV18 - CASSPIHDSYEQYF TGTGCCAGCTCACCAATCCACGACTCCTACGAGCAGTACTTC
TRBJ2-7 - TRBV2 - CASNSRDGTYEQYF TGTGCCAGCAACTCCCGGGACGGAACTTACGAGCAGTACTTC
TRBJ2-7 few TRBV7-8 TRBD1 CASRIRTGAYEQYF TGTGCCAGTCGAATCCGGACAGGGGCCTACGAGCAGTACTTC
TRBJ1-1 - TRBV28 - CASNQGGYTEAFF TGTGCCAGCAACCAAGGTGGGTACACTGAAGCTTTCTTT
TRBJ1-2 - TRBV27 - CASSPGYQNYGYTF TGTGCCAGCAGCCCAGGGTACCAAAACTATGGCTACACCTTC
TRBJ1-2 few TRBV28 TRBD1 CASRSGTVYGYTF TGTGCCAGCAGATCTGGGACAGTCTATGGCTACACCTTC
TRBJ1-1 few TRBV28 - CASSRSRGEAEAFF TGTGCCAGCAGTCGTTCAAGGGGTGAGGCTGAAGCTTTCTTT
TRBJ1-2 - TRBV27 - CASSLIFGGYTF TGTGCCAGCAGTCTTATCTTCGGTGGCTACACCTTC
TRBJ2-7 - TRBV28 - CASNSSPAYEQYF TGTGCCAGCAATTCAAGTCCCGCCTACGAGCAGTACTTC
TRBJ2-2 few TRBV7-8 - CASSPGGELFF TGTGCCAGCAGCCCAGGAGGGGAGCTGTTTTTT
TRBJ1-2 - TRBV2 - CASNPNREAHGYTF TGTGCCAGCAACCCGAACAGGGAAGCGCATGGCTACACCTTC
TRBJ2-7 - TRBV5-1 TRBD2 CASSTGTSGSGYEQYF TGCGCCAGCAGCACCGGGACTAGCGGGAGTGGTTACGAGCAGTACTTC